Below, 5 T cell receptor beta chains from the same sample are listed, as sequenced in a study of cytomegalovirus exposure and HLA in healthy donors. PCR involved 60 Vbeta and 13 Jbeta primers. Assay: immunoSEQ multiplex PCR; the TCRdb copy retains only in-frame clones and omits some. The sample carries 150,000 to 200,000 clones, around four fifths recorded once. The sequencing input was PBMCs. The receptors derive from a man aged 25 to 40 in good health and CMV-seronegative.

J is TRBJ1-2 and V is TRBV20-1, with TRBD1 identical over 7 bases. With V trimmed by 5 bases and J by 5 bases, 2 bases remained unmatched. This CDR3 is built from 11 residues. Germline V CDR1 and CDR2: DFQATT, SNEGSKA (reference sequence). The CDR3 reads CSAGQDYGYTF. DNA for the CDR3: TGCAGTGCTGGACAGGATTATGGCTACACCTTC.

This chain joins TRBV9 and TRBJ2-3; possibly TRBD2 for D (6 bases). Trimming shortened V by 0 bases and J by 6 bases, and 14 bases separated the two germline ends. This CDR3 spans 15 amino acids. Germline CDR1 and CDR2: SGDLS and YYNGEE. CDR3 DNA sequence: TGTGCCAGCAGCGTAGTCGGGAGCGCGGGGGATACGCAGTATTTT. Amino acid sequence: CASSVVGSAGDTQYF.

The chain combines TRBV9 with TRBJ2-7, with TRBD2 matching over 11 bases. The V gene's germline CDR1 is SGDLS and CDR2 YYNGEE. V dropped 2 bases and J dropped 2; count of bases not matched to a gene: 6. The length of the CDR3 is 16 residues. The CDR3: CASSVDGTSGTYEQYF. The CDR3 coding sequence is TGTGCCAGCAGCGTGGATGGGACTAGCGGAACCTACGAGCAGTACTTC. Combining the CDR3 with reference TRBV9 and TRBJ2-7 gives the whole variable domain DSGVTQTPKHLITATGQRVTLRCSPRSGDLSVYWYQQSLDQGLQFLIQYYNGEERAKGNILERFSAQQFPDLHSELNLSSLELGDSALYFCASSVDGTSGTYEQYFGPGTRLTVT.

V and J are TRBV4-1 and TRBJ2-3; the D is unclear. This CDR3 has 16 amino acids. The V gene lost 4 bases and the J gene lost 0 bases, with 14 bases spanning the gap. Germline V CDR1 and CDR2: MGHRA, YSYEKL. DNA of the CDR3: TGCGCCAGCAGCCCCTCTGGTAGTGCTAGCACAGATACGCAGTATTTT. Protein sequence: CASSPSGSASTDTQYF.

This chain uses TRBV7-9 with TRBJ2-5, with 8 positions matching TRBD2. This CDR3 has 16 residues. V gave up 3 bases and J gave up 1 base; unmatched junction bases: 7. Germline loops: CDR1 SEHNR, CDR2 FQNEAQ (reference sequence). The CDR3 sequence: CASSFPRTSSQETQYF. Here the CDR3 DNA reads TGTGCCAGCAGCTTTCCTCGGACTAGCAGCCAAGAGACCCAGTACTTC.